These 21 T cell receptor beta chains came from one sample sequenced in a study of T cells in Graves' hyperthyroidism and ophthalmopathy. RNA transcripts were the template for amplifying TCR beta CDR3 regions. First-round RT-PCR with HTBI primers amplified the TCR CDR3 region. TCRdb reanalysed the multiplex PCR reads using MiXCR and keeps one entry per CDR3 protein. Of more than 45,000 distinct CDR3 sequences listed, 49% are singletons. Sequences were obtained from blood. Receptors were obtained from a young woman with Graves' ophthalmopathy.

This clonotype was picked up many times. The gene calls are TRBV7-2 and TRBJ2-2, with no clear D. Germline loops: CDR1 SGHTA, CDR2 FQGNSA. The CDR3 totals 18 residues. V dropped 2 bases and J dropped 5 bases, with 21 bases sitting between them. This chain's CDR3 is CASSLPFWVSMGTGELFF. The CDR3 region has the DNA TGTGCCAGCAGCTTACCCTTCTGGGTTAGCATGGGAACCGGGGAGCTGTTTTTT.

This clonotype came up many times. The chain recombines TRBV7-8 with TRBJ2-2; TRBD2 matches 10 bases. This CDR3 is built from 17 residues. Germline trimming cut 1 base from V and 5 bases from J; bases unmatched to any gene: 7. Germline V gene lookup returns CDR1 SGHVS and CDR2 FQNEAQ. The CDR3 DNA is TGTGCCAGCAGCTTAGTGCCTAGCGGGAGTAGAACCGGGGAGCTGTTTTTT. It translates to CASSLVPSGSRTGELFF.

Points on this clonotype: The conserved phenylalanine or tryptophan is not found at the CDR3 terminus, so this likely reflects a read error. The J gene is TRBJ2-7, the V gene TRBV4-1; D tentatively reads TRBD1 or TRBD2 (6 bases each). This CDR3 contains 15 residues. The germline gives CDR1 MGHRA, CDR2 YSYEKL. V was trimmed by 5 bases and J by 4 bases, leaving 18 bases between them. CDR3 amino acids: CASSTTGAGIYEQYL. For the CDR3, the DNA is TGCGCCAGCAGCACGACGGGGGCTGGGATATACGAGCAGTACCTC.

This clonotype was observed at least ten times. A clone one base away is much larger, so this may be a read error. The chain recombines TRBV5-1 with TRBJ2-7, with D perhaps matching TRBD2 (5 bases). Germline V gives CDR1 SGHRS, CDR2 YFSETQ. The V end lost 4 bases, the J end lost 2 bases, and 13 bases lay between the germline ends. The CDR3 is 14 residues long. Here the CDR3 reads CASSRTASAYEQYF. In DNA form, the CDR3 reads TGCGCCAGCAGCCGGACTGCGAGCGCCTACGAGCAGTACTTC.

The CDR3 protein is CASSKPGLGDYNEQFF. The CDR3 bases are TGTGCCAGTAGTAAACCGGGACTTGGGGATTACAATGAGCAGTTCTTC. The chain combines TRBV19 with TRBJ2-1; weak D call: TRBD2 (6 bases). V was pared by 4 bases and J by 4 bases, with 17 bases between. Germline V gives CDR1 LNHDA, CDR2 SQIVND (reference sequence). The CDR3 totals 16 residues.

The count of this clonotype is one. The CDR3 bases are TGTGCCAGCAGCGTAGGGACAGGGAGCTATGGCTACACCTTC. Translation gives CASSVGTGSYGYTF. The chain employs TRBV9 and TRBJ1-2; 8 bases match TRBD1. The CDR3 runs 14 residues. Per the germline V gene, CDR1 is SGDLS and CDR2 is YYNGEE. J lost 4 bases, V lost 0 bases, and 2 bases had no gene match.

This clonotype was detected a few times. An end of the junction does not agree with germline; a read error may underlie this. The chain has TRBV13 and TRBJ2-6; a possible D gene is TRBD1 (6 bases). The CDR3 has 13 amino acids. The germline V gene encodes CDR1 PRHDT and CDR2 FYEKMQ (reference sequence). CDR3 sequence: CASTIEGENTEAF. CDR3 DNA: TGTGCCAGCACTATAGAGGGGGAAAACACTGAAGCTTTC.

As for this clonotype: At one of its ends the junction is not consistent with the germline gene, which may arise from a read error. The chain joins TRBV7-2 to TRBJ2-2; no firm D call. The CDR3 runs 14 residues. Germline lookup yields CDR1 SGHTA and CDR2 FQGNSA. The CDR3 region is CPSSQIGNTGELFF. CDR3 nucleotides: TGTCCCAGCAGCCAGATAGGCAACACCGGGGAGCTGTTTTTT.

Ten or more counts support this clonotype. J is TRBJ1-2 and V is TRBV5-8; TRBD1 agrees at 8 bases. CDR1 is SGHTS and CDR2 is YDEGEE in the germline V gene. The CDR3 has 14 residues. V trimming: 3 bases; J trimming: 4 bases; junction bases outside the gene matches: 5. DNA for the CDR3: TGTGCCAGCAGCTCGGACAGGGCGGTCTATGGCTACACCTTC. It is translated as CASSSDRAVYGYTF.

This clonotype appeared once. The chain joins TRBV11-2 to TRBJ2-5, with D tentatively TRBD1 or TRBD2 (5 bases each). This CDR3 has 12 residues. Germline V lookup: CDR1 SGHAT, CDR2 FQNNGV. V lost 3 bases and J lost 6, with 8 bases in between. The CDR3 coding sequence is TGTGCCAGCAGCTTTGAGGGGAAGACCCAGTACTTC. Translating gives CASSFEGKTQYF.

This clonotype is a singleton in its sample. Mismatch with germline at one junction end may stem from a read error. The chain uses TRBV5-4 and TRBJ2-5; possibly TRBD1 or TRBD2 for D (5 bases each). CDR3 length equals 15 residues. Germline CDR1 SGHNT, CDR2 YYREEE (reference sequence). The CDR3 nucleotides read TGTGCCAGCAGCTTGAGGGTGGGGACCACAGATACGCAGGACTTC. Translated: CASSLRVGTTDTQDF. The full variable domain, its missing parts supplied by reference TRBV5-4 and TRBJ2-5, is ETGVTQSPTHLIKTRGQQVTLRCSSQSGHNTVSWYQQALGQGPQFIFQYYREEENGRGNFPPRFSGLQFPNYSSELNVNALELDDSALYLCASSLRVGTTDTQDFGPGTRLLVL.

This clonotype was seen a handful of times. The chain links TRBV28 to TRBJ2-3; D ambiguous. Germline CDR1 MDHEN, CDR2 SYDVKM. The CDR3 runs to 14 residues. V gave up 8 bases and J gave up 3 bases, with 15 bases separating them. DNA of the CDR3: TGTGCCAGCGGCCCTTGGGATGGGACAGATACGCAGTATTTT. Protein: CASGPWDGTDTQYF. Using reference TRBV28 and TRBJ2-3 for the parts outside the CDR3, the full variable domain is DVKVTQSSRYLVKRTGEKVFLECVQDMDHENMFWYRQDPGLGLRLIYFSYDVKMKEKGDIPEGYSVSREKKERFSLILESASTNQTSMYLCASGPWDGTDTQYFGPGTRLTVL.

The gene calls are TRBV20-1 and TRBJ2-7; the match to TRBD2 covers 10 bases. Germline V lookup: CDR1 DFQATT, CDR2 SNEGSKA (reference sequence). The CDR3 totals 13 residues. The J segment lost 3 bases and the V segment lost 1 base, leaving 0 bases of the junction unmatched. The CDR3 protein is CSARGLAGYEQYF. The CDR3 nucleotides are TGCAGTGCTAGAGGACTAGCGGGCTACGAGCAGTACTTC.

This chain connects TRBV7-9 to TRBJ1-5; 7 positions agree with TRBD1. The V gene's germline CDR1 is SEHNR and CDR2 FQNEAQ (reference sequence). J was trimmed by 0 bases and V by 5 bases; bases with no gene match: 1. CDR3 length: 14 amino acids. CDR3 in DNA: TGTGCCAGCAGCCCAGGGGGTAGCAATCAGCCCCAGCATTTT. Translation gives CASSPGGSNQPQHF.

The gene calls are TRBV29-1 and TRBJ1-2; TRBD1 matches at 9 bases. CDR3 length: 14 residues. Germline V gives CDR1 SQVTM, CDR2 ANQGSEA. J was trimmed by 8 bases and V by 6 bases; bases with no gene match: 13. As DNA, the CDR3 is TGCAGCGTCGTAACCGGGACAGGGAAATTCGGCTACACCTTC. Protein: CSVVTGTGKFGYTF.

The V call is TRBV7-2, the J call TRBJ2-3, with TRBD2 identical over 9 bases. CDR1 and CDR2 from the germline V gene are SGHTA and FQGNSA. CDR3 size: 15 residues. V shed 1 base, J shed 3 bases, and the junction held 2 bases outside the gene matches. The DNA of the CDR3 is TGTGCCAGCAGCTTAGGCGGGAGGGCGACAGATACGCAGTATTTT. It translates to CASSLGGRATDTQYF.

Remarks on this clonotype: A read error may produce the germline difference seen at one junction end. The chain employs TRBV19 and TRBJ1-3; no clear D gene. The CDR3 contains 16 residues. The germline gives CDR1 LNHDA, CDR2 SQIVND (reference sequence). DNA for the CDR3: TGTGCCAGTAGTATAGAAGACGTCTGGACTGGAAACACCACACATTTT. Translated, it gives CASSIEDVWTGNTTHF. The full variable domain, its missing parts supplied by reference TRBV19 and TRBJ1-3, is DGGITQSPKYLFRKEGQNVTLSCEQNLNHDAMYWYRQDPGQGLRLIYYSQIVNDFQKGDIAEGYSVSREKKESFPLTVTSAQKNPTAFYLCASSIEDVWTGNTTHFGEGSWLTVV.

This clonotype has a count of ten or more. A much larger clone is a single base away; this may be a read error. The chain is built from TRBV20-1 and TRBJ2-7, with 8 bases fitting TRBD1. This CDR3 region has 14 residues. Trimming at V came to 0 bases and at J to 5 bases, leaving 6 bases not matched to a gene. CDR1 DFQATT and CDR2 SNEGSKA come from the germline V gene (reference sequence). CDR3 bases: TGCAGTGCTAGAGAGGCGACAGGGGTGCACGAGCAGTACTTC. Translated: CSAREATGVHEQYF.

Of note for this clonotype: No conserved phenylalanine or tryptophan ends this CDR3, so it is likely a read error. No DNA is shown, since the ends of the CDR3 on it are uncertain; the CDR3 is the one TCRdb lists. The V gene is TRBV20-1, the J gene TRBJ1-1; the D call of TRBD1 is as the table states it, not checked on the DNA. Germline V gives CDR1 DFQATT, CDR2 SNEGSKA (reference sequence). The CDR3 spans 9 amino acids, including both terminal residues. The CDR3 is CRATGTGTY.

This clonotype was detected ten times or more. The rearrangement uses TRBV12-3 or TRBV12-4 and TRBJ2-1, with D possibly being TRBD2 (6 bases). The CDR3 runs 13 residues. V lost 11 bases and J 7 bases, leaving 18 bases between the germline ends. In nucleotides, the CDR3 is TGTGCCGATGGGGGGATCGGTAGGAATGAGCAGTTCTTC. It translates to CADGGIGRNEQFF.

The rearrangement links TRBV7-8 to TRBJ2-6; the D gene is possibly TRBD1 (6 bases). This CDR3 comprises 15 residues. The germline CDR1 and CDR2 sequences are SGHVS and FQNEAQ. Between the trimmed V and J ends, which lost 3 bases and 11 bases, there was a span of 17 bases. Here the CDR3 reads CASSFTGIGSYVLTF. CDR3 bases: TGTGCCAGCAGCTTCACAGGGATTGGGTCCTACGTCCTGACTTTC.